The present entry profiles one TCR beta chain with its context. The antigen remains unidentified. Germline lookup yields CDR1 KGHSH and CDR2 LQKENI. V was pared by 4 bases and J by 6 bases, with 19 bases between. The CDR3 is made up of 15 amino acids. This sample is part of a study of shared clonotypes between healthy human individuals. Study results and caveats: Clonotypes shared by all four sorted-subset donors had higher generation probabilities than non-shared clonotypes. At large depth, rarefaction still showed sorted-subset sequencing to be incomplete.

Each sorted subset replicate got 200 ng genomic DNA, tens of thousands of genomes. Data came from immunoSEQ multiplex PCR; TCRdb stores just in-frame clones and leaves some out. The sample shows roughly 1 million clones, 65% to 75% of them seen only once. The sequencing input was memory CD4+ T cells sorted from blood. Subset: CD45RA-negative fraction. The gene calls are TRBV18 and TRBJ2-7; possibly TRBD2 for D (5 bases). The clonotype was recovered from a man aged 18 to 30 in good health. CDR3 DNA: TGTGCCAGCTCACTGTCCGACGGGATCCCTCCCGAGCAGTACTTC. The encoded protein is CASSLSDGIPPEQYF.